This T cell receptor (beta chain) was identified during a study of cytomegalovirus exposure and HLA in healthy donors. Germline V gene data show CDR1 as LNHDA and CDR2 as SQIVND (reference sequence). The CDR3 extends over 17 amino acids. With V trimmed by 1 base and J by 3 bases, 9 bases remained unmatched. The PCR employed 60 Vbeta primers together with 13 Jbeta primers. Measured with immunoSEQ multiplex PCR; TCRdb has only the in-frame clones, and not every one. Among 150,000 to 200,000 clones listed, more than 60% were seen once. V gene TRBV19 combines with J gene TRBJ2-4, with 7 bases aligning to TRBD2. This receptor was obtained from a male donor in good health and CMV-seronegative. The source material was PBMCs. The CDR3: CASSIAMGGVGKNIQYF. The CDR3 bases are TGTGCCAGTAGTATAGCGATGGGGGGGGTCGGCAAAAACATTCAGTACTTC. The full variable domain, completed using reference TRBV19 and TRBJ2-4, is DGGITQSPKYLFRKEGQNVTLSCEQNLNHDAMYWYRQDPGQGLRLIYYSQIVNDFQKGDIAEGYSVSREKKESFPLTVTSAQKNPTAFYLCASSIAMGGVGKNIQYFGAGTRLSVL.